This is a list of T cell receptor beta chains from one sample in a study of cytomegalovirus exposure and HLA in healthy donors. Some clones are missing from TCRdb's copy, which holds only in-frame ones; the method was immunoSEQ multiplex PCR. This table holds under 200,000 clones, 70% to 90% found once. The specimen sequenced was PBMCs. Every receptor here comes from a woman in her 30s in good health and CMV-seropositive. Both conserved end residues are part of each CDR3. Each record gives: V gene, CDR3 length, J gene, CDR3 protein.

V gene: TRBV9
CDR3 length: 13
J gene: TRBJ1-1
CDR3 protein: CASSPRTGGEAFF

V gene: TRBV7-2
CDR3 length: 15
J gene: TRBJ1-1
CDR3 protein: CASSLSPPGDTEAFF

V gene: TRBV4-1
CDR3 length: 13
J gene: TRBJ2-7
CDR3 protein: CASSQLTPGQVFF

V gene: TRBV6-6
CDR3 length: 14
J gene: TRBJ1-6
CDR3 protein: CASSRGTEGSPLHF

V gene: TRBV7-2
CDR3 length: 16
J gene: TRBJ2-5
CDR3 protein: CASSLAHSGGLETQYF

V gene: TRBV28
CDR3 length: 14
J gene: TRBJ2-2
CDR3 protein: CASIPGTGSGELFF

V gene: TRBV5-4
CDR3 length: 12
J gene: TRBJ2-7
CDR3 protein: CASSGDRDEQYF

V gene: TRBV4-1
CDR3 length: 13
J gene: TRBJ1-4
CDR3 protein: CASSHPSGEKLFF

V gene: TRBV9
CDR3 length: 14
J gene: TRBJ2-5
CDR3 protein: CASSVGGGQETQYF

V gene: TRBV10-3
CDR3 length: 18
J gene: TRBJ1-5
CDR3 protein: CAISPGQGAIGSNQPQHF

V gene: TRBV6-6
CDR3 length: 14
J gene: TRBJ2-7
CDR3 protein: CASSYLSGDDEQYF

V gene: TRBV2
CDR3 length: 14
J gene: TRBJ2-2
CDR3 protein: CASSEEVRERELFF

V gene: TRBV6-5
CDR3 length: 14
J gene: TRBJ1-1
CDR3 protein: CASSANFRSTEAFF

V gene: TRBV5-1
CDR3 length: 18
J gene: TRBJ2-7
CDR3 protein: CASSLEASGGGLSYEQYF

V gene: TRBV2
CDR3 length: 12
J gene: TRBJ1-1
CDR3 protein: CASRTGTSRAFF

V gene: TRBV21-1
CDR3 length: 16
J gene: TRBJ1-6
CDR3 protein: CASSEVLGRGDSPLHF

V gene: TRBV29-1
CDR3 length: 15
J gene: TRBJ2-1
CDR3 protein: CSVSGTGTRYNEQFF

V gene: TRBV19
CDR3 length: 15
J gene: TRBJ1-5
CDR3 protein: CASSNGQGFNQPQHF

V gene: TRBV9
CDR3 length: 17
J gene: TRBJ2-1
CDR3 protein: CASSASFSGAGSGEQFF

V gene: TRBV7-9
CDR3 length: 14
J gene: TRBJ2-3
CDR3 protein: CASSLRGYTDTQYF

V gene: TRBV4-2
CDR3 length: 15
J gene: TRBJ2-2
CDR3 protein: CASSLPDRGAGELFF

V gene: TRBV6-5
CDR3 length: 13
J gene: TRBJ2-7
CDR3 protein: CASKGLRPGEQYF

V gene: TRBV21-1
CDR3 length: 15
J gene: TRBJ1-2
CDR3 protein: CASIVAEGQNYGYTF

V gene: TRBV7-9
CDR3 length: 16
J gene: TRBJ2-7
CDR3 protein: CSSSLSGGFSPYEQYF

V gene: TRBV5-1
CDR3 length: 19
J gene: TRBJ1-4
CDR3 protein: CASSHTYRGKSGSNEKLFF

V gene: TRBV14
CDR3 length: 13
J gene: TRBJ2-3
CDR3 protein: CASSRDNSDTQYF

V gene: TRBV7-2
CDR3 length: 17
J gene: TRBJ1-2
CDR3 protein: CASSLEVQQVPNYGYTF

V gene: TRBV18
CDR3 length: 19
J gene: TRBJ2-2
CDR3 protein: CASSPQLLGRGTLSGELFF

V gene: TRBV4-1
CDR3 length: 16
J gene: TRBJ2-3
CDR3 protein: CASSQVWVREGDTQYF

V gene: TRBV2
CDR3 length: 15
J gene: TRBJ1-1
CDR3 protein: CASTERQGLNTEAFF